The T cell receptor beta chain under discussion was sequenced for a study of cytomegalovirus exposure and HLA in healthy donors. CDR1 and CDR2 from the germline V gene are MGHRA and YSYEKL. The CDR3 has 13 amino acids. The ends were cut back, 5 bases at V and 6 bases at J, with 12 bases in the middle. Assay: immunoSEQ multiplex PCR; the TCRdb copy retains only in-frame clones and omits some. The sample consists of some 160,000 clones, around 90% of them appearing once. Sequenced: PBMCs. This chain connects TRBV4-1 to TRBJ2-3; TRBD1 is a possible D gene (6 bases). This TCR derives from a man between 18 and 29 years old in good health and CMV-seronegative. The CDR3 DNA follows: TGCGCCAGCAGCTCCGCTACAGGGGATACGCAGTATTTT. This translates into CASSSATGDTQYF.